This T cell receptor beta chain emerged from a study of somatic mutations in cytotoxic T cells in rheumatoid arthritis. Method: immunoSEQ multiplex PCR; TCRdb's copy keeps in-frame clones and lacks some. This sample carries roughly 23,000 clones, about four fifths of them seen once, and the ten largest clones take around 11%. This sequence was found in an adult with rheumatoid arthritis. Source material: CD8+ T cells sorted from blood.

CDR3 bases: TGCGCCAGCAGTGAGAGACTTCAGGGGTACGAGCAGTACTTC. Its protein is CASSERLQGYEQYF. The V call is TRBV10-2, the J call TRBJ2-7; D perhaps matches TRBD1 (6 bases). Germline CDR1 WSHSY, CDR2 SAAADI. The CDR3 consists of 14 residues. V was clipped by 2 bases and J by 4 bases, with 12 bases between them.